This T cell receptor beta chain was captured in a study of cytomegalovirus exposure and HLA in healthy donors. Study findings and constraints: Researchers reported that three CMV-associated chains were confirmed in vitro as CMV antigen-specific. According to a later analysis, donors in an Asian-associated ancestry cluster reportedly had fewer N-insertions than the roughly 720-donor mean. Most observed TCR sequences were rare, whereas some public TCRs were detected in many donors.

Notes on this clone: Its cognate antigen is unknown.

CDR1 and CDR2 (germline): SGHTA, FQGNSA. Trimming pared 5 bases from V and 3 bases from J, leaving 4 bases between. The CDR3 extends over 11 amino acids. PCR was performed using 60 Vbeta and 13 Jbeta primers. Using immunoSEQ multiplex PCR, the repertoire was profiled, and TCRdb retains in-frame clones only, with some absent. The sample lists over 100,000 clones, roughly 79% occurring once. This TCR was sampled from a woman between 25 and 40 years old in good health and CMV-seronegative. Sequencing was performed on PBMCs. This chain links TRBV7-2 with TRBJ1-1, with unresolved D. The CDR3 loop reads CASSPYTEAFF. DNA of the CDR3: TGTGCCAGCAGCCCCTACACTGAAGCTTTCTTT.